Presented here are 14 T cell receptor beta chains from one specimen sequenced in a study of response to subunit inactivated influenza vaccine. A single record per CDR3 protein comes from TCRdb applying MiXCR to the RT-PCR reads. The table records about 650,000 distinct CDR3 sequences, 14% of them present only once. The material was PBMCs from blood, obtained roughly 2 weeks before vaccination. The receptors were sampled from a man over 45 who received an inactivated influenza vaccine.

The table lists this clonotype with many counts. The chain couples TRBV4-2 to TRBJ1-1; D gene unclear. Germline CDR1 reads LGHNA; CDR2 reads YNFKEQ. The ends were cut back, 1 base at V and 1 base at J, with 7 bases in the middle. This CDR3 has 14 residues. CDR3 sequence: CASSQAGRNTEAFF. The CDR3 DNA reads TGTGCCAGCAGCCAAGCCGGCCGGAACACTGAAGCTTTCTTT.

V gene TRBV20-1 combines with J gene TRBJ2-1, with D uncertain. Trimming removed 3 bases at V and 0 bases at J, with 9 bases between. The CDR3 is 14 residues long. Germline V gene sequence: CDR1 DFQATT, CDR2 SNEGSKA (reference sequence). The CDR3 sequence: CSASQIRSYNEQFF. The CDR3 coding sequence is TGCAGTGCTAGTCAGATCCGCTCCTACAATGAGCAGTTCTTC.

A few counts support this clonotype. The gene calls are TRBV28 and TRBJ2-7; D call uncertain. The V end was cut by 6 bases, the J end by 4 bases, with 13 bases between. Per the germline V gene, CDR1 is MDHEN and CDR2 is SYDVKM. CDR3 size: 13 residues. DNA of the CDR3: TGTGCCAGCAGACGACCTGGACCGTACGAGCAGTACTTC. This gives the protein CASRRPGPYEQYF.

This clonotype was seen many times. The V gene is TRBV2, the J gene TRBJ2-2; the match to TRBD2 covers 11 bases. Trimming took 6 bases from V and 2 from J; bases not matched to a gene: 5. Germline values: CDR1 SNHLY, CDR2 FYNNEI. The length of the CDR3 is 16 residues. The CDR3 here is CASSPLAGVNTGELFF. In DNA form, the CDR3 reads TGTGCCAGCAGCCCACTAGCGGGGGTAAACACCGGGGAGCTGTTTTTT.

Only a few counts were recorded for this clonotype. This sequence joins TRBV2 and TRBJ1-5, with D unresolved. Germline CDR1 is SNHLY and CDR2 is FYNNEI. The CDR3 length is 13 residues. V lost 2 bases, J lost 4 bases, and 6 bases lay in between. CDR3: CASSETMNQPQHF. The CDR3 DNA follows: TGTGCCAGCAGTGAAACCATGAATCAGCCCCAGCATTTT.

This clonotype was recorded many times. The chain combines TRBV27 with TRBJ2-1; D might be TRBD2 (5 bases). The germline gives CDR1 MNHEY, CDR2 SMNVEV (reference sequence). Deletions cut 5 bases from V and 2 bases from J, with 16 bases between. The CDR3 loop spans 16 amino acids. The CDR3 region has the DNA TGTGCCAGCAGTCCTCCTATCTGGAGGACCTACAATGAGCAGTTCTTC. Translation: CASSPPIWRTYNEQFF.

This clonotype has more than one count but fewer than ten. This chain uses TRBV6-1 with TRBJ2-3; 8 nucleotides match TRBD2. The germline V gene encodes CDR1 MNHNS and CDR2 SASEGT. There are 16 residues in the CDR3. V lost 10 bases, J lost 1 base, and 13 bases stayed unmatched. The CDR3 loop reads CATRGGKSGRTDTQYF. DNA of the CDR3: TGTGCCACTCGGGGGGGAAAGAGTGGGCGCACAGATACGCAGTATTTT.

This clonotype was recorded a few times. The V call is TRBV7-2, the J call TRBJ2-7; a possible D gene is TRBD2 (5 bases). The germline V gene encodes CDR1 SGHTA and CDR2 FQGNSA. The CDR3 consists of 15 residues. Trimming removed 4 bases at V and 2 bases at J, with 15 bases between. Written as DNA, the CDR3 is TGTGCCAGCAGCTCCCGGACTGACGGGCCCTACGAGCAGTACTTC. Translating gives CASSSRTDGPYEQYF.

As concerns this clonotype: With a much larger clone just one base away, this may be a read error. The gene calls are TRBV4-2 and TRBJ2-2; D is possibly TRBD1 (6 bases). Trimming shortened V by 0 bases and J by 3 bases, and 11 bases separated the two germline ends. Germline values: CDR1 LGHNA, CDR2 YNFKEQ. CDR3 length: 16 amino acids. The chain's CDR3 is CASSQDGGRYTGELFF. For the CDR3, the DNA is TGTGCCAGCAGCCAAGATGGGGGCCGGTACACCGGGGAGCTGTTTTTT.

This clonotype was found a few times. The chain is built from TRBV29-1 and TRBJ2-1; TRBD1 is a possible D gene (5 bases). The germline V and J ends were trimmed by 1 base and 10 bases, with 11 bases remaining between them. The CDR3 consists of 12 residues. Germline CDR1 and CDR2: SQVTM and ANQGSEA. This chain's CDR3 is CSVEVFRVEQFF. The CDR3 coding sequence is TGCAGCGTTGAAGTGTTCAGGGTGGAGCAGTTCTTC.

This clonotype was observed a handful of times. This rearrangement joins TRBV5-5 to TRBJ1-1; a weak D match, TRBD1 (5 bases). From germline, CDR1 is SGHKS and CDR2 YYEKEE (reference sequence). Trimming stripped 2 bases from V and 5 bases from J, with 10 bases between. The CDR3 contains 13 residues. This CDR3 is CASSFTGKTEAFF. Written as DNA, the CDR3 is TGTGCCAGCAGCTTTACAGGAAAAACTGAAGCTTTCTTT.

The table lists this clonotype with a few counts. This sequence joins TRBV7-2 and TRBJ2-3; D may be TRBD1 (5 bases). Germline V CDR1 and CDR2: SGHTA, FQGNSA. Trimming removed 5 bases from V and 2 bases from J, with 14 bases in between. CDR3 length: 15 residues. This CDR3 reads CASSRMPGSTDTQYF. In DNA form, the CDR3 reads TGTGCCAGCAGCCGAATGCCAGGGTCCACAGATACGCAGTATTTT.

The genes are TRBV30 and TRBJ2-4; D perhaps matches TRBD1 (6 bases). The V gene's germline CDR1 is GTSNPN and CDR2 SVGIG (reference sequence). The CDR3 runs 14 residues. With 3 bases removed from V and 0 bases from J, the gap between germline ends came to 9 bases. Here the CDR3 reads CAWRTGPAKNIQYF. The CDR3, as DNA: TGTGCCTGGAGAACAGGGCCAGCCAAAAACATTCAGTACTTC.

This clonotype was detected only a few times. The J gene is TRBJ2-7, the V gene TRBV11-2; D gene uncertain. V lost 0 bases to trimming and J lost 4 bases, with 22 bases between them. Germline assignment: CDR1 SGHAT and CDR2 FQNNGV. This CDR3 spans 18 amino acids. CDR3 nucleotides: TGTGCCAGCAGCTTAGATTATATCTCGATTCCGCTCCCGTACGAGCAGTACTTC. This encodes CASSLDYISIPLPYEQYF.